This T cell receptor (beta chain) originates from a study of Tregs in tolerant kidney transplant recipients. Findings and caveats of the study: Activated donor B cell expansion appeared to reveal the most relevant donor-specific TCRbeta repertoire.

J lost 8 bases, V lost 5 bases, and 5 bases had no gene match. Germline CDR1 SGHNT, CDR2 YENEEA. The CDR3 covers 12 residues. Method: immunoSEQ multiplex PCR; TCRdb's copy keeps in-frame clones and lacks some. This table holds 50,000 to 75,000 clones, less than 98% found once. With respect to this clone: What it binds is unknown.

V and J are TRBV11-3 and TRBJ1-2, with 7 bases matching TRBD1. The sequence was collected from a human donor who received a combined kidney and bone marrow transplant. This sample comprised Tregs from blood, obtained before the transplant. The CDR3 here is CASSIQGVGYTF. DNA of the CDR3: TGTGCCAGCAGCATCCAGGGGGTAGGCTACACCTTC.